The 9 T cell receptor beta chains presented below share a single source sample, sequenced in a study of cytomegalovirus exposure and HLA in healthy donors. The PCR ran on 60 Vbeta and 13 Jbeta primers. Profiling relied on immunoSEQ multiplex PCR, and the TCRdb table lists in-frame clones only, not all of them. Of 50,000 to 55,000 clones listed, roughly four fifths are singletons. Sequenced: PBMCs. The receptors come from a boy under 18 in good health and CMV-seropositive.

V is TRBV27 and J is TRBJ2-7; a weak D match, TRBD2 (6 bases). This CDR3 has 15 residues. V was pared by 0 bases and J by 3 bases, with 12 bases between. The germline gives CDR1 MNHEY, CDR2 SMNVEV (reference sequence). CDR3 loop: CASSLSGGYFYEQYF. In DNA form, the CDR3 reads TGTGCCAGCAGTTTATCGGGGGGATATTTCTACGAGCAGTACTTC.

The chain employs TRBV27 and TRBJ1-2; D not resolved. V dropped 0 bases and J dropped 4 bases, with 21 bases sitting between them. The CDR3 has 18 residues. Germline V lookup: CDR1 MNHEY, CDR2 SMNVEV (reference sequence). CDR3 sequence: CASSLSPMGSGPGYGYTF. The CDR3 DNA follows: TGTGCCAGCAGTTTATCCCCAATGGGCAGCGGACCGGGCTATGGCTACACCTTC.

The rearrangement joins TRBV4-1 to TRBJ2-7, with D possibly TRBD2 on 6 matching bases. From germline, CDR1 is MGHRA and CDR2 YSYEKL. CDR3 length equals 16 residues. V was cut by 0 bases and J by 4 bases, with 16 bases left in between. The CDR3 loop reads CASSQDQAGSNYEQYF. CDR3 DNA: TGCGCCAGCAGCCAAGATCAAGCGGGCAGTAATTACGAGCAGTACTTC.

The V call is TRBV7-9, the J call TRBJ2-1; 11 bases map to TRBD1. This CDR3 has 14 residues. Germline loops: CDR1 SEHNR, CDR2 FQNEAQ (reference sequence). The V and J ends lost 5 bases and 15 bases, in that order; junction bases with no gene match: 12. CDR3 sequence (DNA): TGTGCCAGCAGCCGGGACAGGGGGACCCTCCGGTCGTTCTTC. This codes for CASSRDRGTLRSFF.

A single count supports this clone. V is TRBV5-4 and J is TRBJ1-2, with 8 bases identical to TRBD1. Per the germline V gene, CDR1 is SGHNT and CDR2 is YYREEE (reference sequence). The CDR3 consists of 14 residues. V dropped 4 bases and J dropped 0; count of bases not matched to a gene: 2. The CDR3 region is CASSRTGSNYGYTF. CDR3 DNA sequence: TGTGCCAGCAGCAGGACAGGGTCTAACTATGGCTACACCTTC.

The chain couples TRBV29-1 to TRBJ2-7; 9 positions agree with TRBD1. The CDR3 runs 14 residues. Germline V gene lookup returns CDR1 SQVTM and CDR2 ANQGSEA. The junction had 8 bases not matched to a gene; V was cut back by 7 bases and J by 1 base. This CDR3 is CSGDRDRVSYEQYF. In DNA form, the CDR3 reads TGCAGCGGGGATCGGGACAGGGTATCCTACGAGCAGTACTTC.

The CDR3 DNA reads TGTGCCAGCAGCTCCCGGGACTCCCTCTACAATGAGCAGTTCTTC. Translating gives CASSSRDSLYNEQFF. The chain recombines TRBV7-6 with TRBJ2-1, with D possibly TRBD2 on 6 matching bases. Germline V gene data show CDR1 as SGHVS and CDR2 as FNYEAQ. The germline V and J ends were trimmed by 4 bases and 3 bases, with 13 bases remaining between them. The CDR3 sequence is 15 residues long.

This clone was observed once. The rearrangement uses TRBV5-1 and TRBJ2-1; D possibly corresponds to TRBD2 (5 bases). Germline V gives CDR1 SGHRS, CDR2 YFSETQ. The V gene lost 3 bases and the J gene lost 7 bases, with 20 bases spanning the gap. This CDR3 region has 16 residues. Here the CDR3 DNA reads TGCGCCAGCAGCTGGGATTCGGGCCATCGGGGAAATGAGCAGTTCTTC. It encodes CASSWDSGHRGNEQFF. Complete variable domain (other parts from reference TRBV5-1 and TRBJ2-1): KAGVTQTPRYLIKTRGQQVTLSCSPISGHRSVSWYQQTPGQGLQFLFEYFSETQRNKGNFPGRFSGRQFSNSRSEMNVSTLELGDSALYLCASSWDSGHRGNEQFFGPGTRLTVL.

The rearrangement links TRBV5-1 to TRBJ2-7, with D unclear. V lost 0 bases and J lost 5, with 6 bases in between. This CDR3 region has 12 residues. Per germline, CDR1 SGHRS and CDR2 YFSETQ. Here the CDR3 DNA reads TGCGCCAGCAGCTTGGAACAGAACGAGCAGTACTTC. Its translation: CASSLEQNEQYF.